This T cell receptor beta chain was obtained from a study of T-cell reconstitution after alpha-beta-depleted transplantation in children. This clonotype was recorded only once. TCRbeta library construction was performed incorporating unique molecular identifiers. TCRdb analysed the PCR reads with MiXCR anew, one entry per CDR3 protein. The sample has some 640,000 distinct CDR3 sequences, 16% seen once. The TCR was taken from a human donor who donated a stem cell graft to a child with acute myeloid leukemia. Source: PBMCs from the stem cell graft donor, taken from the stem cell graft.

CDR3 in amino acids: CASSLTSGGTFEQFF. CDR3 nucleotides: TGTGCCAGCAGCTTAACTAGCGGGGGCACTTTTGAGCAGTTCTTC. The rearrangement links TRBV11-2 to TRBJ2-1; 11 bases are a match to TRBD2. Germline CDR1 and CDR2: SGHAT and FQNNGV. Trimming cost V 2 bases and J 9 bases; bases outside gene matches: 6. The CDR3 runs to 15 residues.